This T cell receptor (beta chain) comes out of a study of T cells in Graves' hyperthyroidism and ophthalmopathy. About the study: Peripheral blood samples were taken at initial diagnosis, prior to any treatment.

Study observations and caveats: The model anticipated ophthalmopathy a median about six months pre-onset. In the analysis, a 13 V-J model separated ophthalmopathy from stable hyperthyroidism.

The source material, RNA transcripts, was used to amplify TCR beta CDR3 regions. An initial round of RT-PCR targeting the TCR CDR3 relied on the HTBI primer set. TCRdb re-derived calls from the multiplex PCR reads in MiXCR, one entry per CDR3 protein. The table has around 490,000 distinct CDR3 sequences, 15% to 20% seen once. This CDR3 is built from 9 residues. Trimming cost V 11 bases and J 12 bases, with 13 bases left between them. CDR1 and CDR2 from the germline V gene are MNHNS and SASEGT. With regard to this clonotype: As yet, its antigen is unknown.

Sequenced sample: blood. This receptor was identified in a man aged 40-49 years with Graves' ophthalmopathy. The chain uses TRBV6-1 and TRBJ1-2, with D hard to call. CDR3: CALHGPNTF. CDR3 DNA sequence: TGTGCCTTACACGGACCCAACACCTTC.